The sequence of this TCR beta chain was determined in a study of blood T cell repertoires in COVID-19. About the research overall: Donors in the United States, Italy and Spain gave samples during acute or convalescent COVID-19. T cells, B-cell-depleted T cells, or PBMCs provided the cDNA or gDNA that served as material.

Profiling relied on immunoSEQ multiplex PCR, and the TCRdb table lists in-frame clones only, not all of them. This sample has tens of thousands of clones, with about 88% found just once. The germline gives CDR1 MGHDK, CDR2 SYGVNS. With 4 bases removed from V and 7 bases from J, the gap between germline ends came to 7 bases. The CDR3 is 11 amino acids. Seattle's cohort entered during active infection and was followed longitudinally. The sequencing input was peripheral blood. The chain couples TRBV25-1 to TRBJ1-1; D ambiguous. This sequence was found in an older woman with COVID-19, enrolled during active disease. The CDR3 is CASSAGFEAFF. CDR3 bases: TGTGCCAGCAGTGCGGGATTTGAAGCTTTCTTT. Full variable domain (remainder filled in from reference TRBV25-1 and TRBJ1-1): EADIYQTPRYLVIGTGKKITLECSQTMGHDKMYWYQQDPGMELHLIHYSYGVNSTEKGDLSSESTVSRIRTEHFPLTLESARPSHTSQYLCASSAGFEAFFGQGTRLTVV.